The present entry profiles one TCR beta chain with its context. No cognate antigen has been identified for it. No much larger clonotype is one base removed from it; base qualities were not supplied. One collaborating source in Seattle enrolled patients while the patients were actively infected and followed the patients over time throughout the course of disease. Each collaborating institution followed its own protocols to collect whole blood in K2EDTA tubes. Collaborator samples were shipped for TCRbeta analysis as frozen whole blood, isolated PBMCs, or DNA extracted from either sample type. This sample was taken from a study of blood T cell repertoires in COVID-19 (dated by TCRdb to 2020 to 2021). Background on the whole study: Samples covering the acute and convalescent phases of COVID-19 were provided by collaborators in the United States, Italy and Spain. The repertoires were released in a freely available public database intended as a resource for research on the immune response to SARS-CoV-2. The samples were drawn from two sources: the first 160 participants of the ongoing ImmuneRACE study, and over 1,000 subjects contributed by 6 global collaborators. Where available, HLA class I and class II types were obtained from metadata supplied by the sample provider rather than from assay-based typing. The dataset comprised deeply sampled blood TCRbeta repertoires from subjects exposed to, actively infected with, or recovered from COVID-19. The material from the prospective study consisted of cDNA or gDNA derived from T cells, B-cell-depleted T cells, or PBMCs. Sample metadata almost always included a de-identified subject ID, COVID-19 status, age in years and sex.

V and J are trimmed by 4 bases and 3 bases, and the gene matches miss 6 bases of the junction. The CDR3 contains 14 residues, cysteine and phenylalanine counted. The DNA shown is the 42-base CDR3, in frame from base 1. CDR1 and CDR2 are read off the germline V gene (reference sequence) as LNHDA and SQIVND. What the research found in general, with its limitations: The amount of clinical and demographic metadata varied by source and participant and was provided uncurated.

TCRbeta CDR3 regions were amplified from genomic DNA by means of the immunoSEQ Assay, a bias-controlled multiplex PCR. As for how the authors treated the data: The number of nucleated cells in each sample was estimated by amplification of reference gene primers within the assay. To quantify the absolute abundance of each unique TCRbeta CDR3 rearrangement, sequence reads were collapsed and filtered. For each sample, productive Simpson clonality was calculated as the square root of Simpson's diversity index across productive rearrangements. TCRdb took over this immuneACCESS table, retaining in-frame rearrangements with V and J assigned. Such tables are incomplete; in checked studies, under half of the missing clones stem from an unresolved V gene, and the remainder is unexplained. From that table come the V and J calls and clone size; the DNA was used to work out D and trimming. The sample records 130,000 to 150,000 clones, roughly nine tenths of which are singletons. The ten largest clones take up roughly 13% of the sample.

The specimen was peripheral blood. The receptor was derived from a young man with COVID-19, enrolled during active disease. Recombination connected TRBV19 to TRBJ2-7, with 7 bases aligning to TRBD1. The CDR3 protein is CASSTQAGGYEQYF. The bases read TGTGCCAGTAGTACCCAGGCAGGGGGCTACGAGCAGTACTTC. The reference TRBV19 and TRBJ2-7 proteins fill in what lies around the CDR3, so the full variable domain reads DGGITQSPKYLFRKEGQNVTLSCEQNLNHDAMYWYRQDPGQGLRLIYYSQIVNDFQKGDIAEGYSVSREKKESFPLTVTSAQKNPTAFYLCASSTQAGGYEQYFGPGTRLTVT.